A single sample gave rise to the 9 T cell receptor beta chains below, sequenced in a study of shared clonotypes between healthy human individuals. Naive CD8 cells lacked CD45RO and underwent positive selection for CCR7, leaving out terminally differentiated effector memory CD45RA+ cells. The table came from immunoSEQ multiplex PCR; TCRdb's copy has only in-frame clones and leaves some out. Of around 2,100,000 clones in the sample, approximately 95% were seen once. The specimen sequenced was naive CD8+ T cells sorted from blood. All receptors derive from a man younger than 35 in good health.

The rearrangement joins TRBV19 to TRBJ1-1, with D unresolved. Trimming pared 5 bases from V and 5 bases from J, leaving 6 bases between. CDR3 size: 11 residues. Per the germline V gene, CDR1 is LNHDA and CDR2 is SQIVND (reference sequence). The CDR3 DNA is TGTGCCAGTAGTGAGGGAACTGAAGCTTTCTTT. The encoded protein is CASSEGTEAFF.

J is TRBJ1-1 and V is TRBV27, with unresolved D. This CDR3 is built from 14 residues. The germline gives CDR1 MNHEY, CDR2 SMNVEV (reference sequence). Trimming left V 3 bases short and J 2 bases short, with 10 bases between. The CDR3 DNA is TGTGCCAGCAGTTTTGCCCAGGCAAACACTGAAGCTTTCTTT. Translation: CASSFAQANTEAFF.

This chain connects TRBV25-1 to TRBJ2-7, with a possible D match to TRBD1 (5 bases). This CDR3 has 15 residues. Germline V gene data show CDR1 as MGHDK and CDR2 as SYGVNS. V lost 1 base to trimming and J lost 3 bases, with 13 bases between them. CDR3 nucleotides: TGTGCCAGCAGTGAATTTCAGGGAATCGGCTACGAGCAGTACTTC. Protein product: CASSEFQGIGYEQYF.

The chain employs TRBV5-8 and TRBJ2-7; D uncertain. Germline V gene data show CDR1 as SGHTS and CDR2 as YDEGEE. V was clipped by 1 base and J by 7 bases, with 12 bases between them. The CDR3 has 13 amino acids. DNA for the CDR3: TGTGCCAGCAGCTTGAGGCAGGATCGGGAGCAGTACTTC. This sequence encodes CASSLRQDREQYF.

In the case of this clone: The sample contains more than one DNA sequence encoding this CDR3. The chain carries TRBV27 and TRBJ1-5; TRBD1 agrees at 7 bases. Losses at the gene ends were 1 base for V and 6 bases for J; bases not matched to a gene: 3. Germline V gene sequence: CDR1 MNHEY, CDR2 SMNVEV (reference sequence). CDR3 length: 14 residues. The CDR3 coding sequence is TGTGCCAGCAGTTTATTAGGGGGCGGTCAGCCCCAGCATTTT. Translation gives CASSLLGGGQPQHF.

The CDR3 DNA reads TGCGCCAGCAGCCCGGGACTAGCGGGGATTGTTTACAATGAGCAGTTCTTC. As protein: CASSPGLAGIVYNEQFF. The rearrangement links TRBV5-1 to TRBJ2-1, with 13 bases lining up with TRBD2. Trimming removed 4 bases from V and 4 bases from J; junction bases left unmatched: 8. The length of the CDR3 is 17 residues. Germline V lookup: CDR1 SGHRS, CDR2 YFSETQ. The full variable domain, completed using reference TRBV5-1 and TRBJ2-1, is KAGVTQTPRYLIKTRGQQVTLSCSPISGHRSVSWYQQTPGQGLQFLFEYFSETQRNKGNFPGRFSGRQFSNSRSEMNVSTLELGDSALYLCASSPGLAGIVYNEQFFGPGTRLTVL.

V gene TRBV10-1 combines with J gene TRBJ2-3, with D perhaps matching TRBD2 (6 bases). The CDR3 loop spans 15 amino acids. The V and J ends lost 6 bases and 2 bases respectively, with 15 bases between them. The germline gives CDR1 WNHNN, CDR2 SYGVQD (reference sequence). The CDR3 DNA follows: TGCGCCAGCAGCCATAGCGGAGACCTCACAGATACGCAGTATTTT. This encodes CASSHSGDLTDTQYF.

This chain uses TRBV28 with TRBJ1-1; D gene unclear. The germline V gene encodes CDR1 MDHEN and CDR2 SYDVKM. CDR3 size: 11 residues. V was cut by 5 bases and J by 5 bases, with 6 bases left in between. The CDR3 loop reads CASSEGTEAFF. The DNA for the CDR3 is TGTGCCAGCAGTGAAGGTACTGAAGCTTTCTTT.

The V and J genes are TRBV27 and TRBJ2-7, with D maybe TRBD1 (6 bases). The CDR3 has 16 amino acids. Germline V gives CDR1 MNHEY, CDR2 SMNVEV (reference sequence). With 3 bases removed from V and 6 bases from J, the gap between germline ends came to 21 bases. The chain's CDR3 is CASSFHSLSAGAEQYF. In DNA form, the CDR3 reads TGTGCCAGCAGTTTTCATTCGCTCTCGGCAGGGGCCGAGCAGTACTTC.